This T cell receptor (beta chain) emerged from a study of blood T cell repertoires in COVID-19. Turning to the study itself: Acute-phase and convalescent COVID-19 samples originated in the United States, Italy and Spain.

In the original workflow: How many nucleated cells were present was estimated from reference gene primer amplification. TCRdb's table, derived via immunoSEQ multiplex PCR, lists solely in-frame clones and lacks some. V, J and clone size reflect that table, while D and trimming were determined from the DNA. The sample has 110,000 to 150,000 clones, approximately 81% seen once. The germline V gene has CDR1 SGDLS and CDR2 YYNGEE. The CDR3 is 16 amino acids. The V and J ends lost 3 bases and 10 bases, in that order; junction bases with no gene match: 8. This TCR was recovered from a human donor in a cohort sampled during active COVID-19. The V call is TRBV9, the J call TRBJ2-2, with 14 bases fitting TRBD2. The specimen was peripheral blood. The CDR3 coding sequence is TGTGCCAGCAGCGCCCGGACTAGCGGGAGGATGGAGGAGCTGTTTTTT. It codes for CASSARTSGRMEELFF.